This TCR beta chain derives from a study of beta chain features in type 1 diabetes (dated by TCRdb to the late 2010s). Broadly, across the study: Mean age, gender distribution, total cell number and subset yield did not differ between patients and healthy donors. A total of about 100,000,000 sorted cells were examined across all samples, and RNA yield correlated strongly with the number of cells per subset. Naive and central memory subsets were obtained from all 30 or so donors, but regulatory and stem cell-like memory subsets were isolated from only 8 patients and 8 healthy donors. The study compared TCRB repertoires of sorted circulating CD4+ T cell subsets between recently diagnosed type 1 diabetes patients and matched healthy donors. The paper's findings and limits, for the study overall: Naive, central memory and regulatory TCRB repertoires appeared more similar among patients than among healthy donors. Because cDNA was sequenced instead of genomic DNA, highly expressing activated cells could be over-represented, though the groups showed no difference in activation or CD3 levels. HLA sub-analyses involved small numbers of individuals, so any influence of HLA type on TCRB rearrangement remained unresolved. Shorter templates might be favored by PCR, yet because patient and control samples were amplified and corrected together, any such skew would affect both groups equally. Type 1 diabetes patients showed a moderate but significant shortening of TCRB CDR3 length in all four CD4+ subsets. Patients with type 1 diabetes made fewer insertions and deleted more nucleotides at VDJ recombination sites, implying thymic rearrangement abnormalities.

CDR1 and CDR2 are read off the germline V gene as KGHSH and LQKENI. From the cysteine through the phenylalanine, the CDR3 covers 17 amino acids. The read is trimmed to its CDR3 DNA, 51 bases read in frame from base 1. Trimming removed 3 bases from V and 5 bases from J; the gene matches leave 13 bases unexplained. A few counts support this clone. This clone's antigen is unknown. Within one base of it there is no much larger clone, and no base qualities were kept. Each donor gave one peripheral blood draw, averaging around 120 mL, which was collected into heparinised tubes. A BD FACSAria II was used to sort naive, central memory, regulatory and stem cell-like memory CD4+ T cells with a panel that included CD45RO, CCR7, CD25, CD127, CD95 and CD27. Purity was above 95% for every sorted population. PBMCs were separated immediately by Lymphoprep density gradient centrifugation and were stained directly, without being cultured. To minimize batch effects, samples were stained and sorted in pairs, one healthy donor with one patient per experiment.

The High Capacity cDNA Reverse Transcription Kit was used to reverse transcribe all of the isolated RNA, meaning that expressed TCRB transcripts were what got sequenced. Deep immunoSEQ sequencing was applied to naive, central memory and regulatory T cell samples, giving an average of about 3.8 million total reads per sample. Sorted cells were lysed in RLT buffer and RNA was extracted with DNase-treated RNeasy Micro or Mini kits, depending on cell number. Each cell subset was processed separately to prevent cross-contamination, with patient and healthy donor samples processed together. The immunoSEQ multiplex PCR was used to amplify TCRB sequences from cDNA, yielding 87-bp fragments that span the CDR3 region. The amplicons were sequenced using the Illumina HiSeq platform. Processing in the source paper ran as follows. PCR bias was computationally corrected using synthetic template baselines, reads within Hamming distance 2 were collapsed, and singletons that could not be merged were discarded. By aligning reads against IMGT, V, D and J genes, CDR3 length, and insertions or deletions at six rearrangement sites were assigned. Within each subset, clonotype counts were normalized to sorted cell number, after which true diversity and Gini coefficients were computed with the tcR R package. The overlap coefficient, calculated on TCRB nucleotide sequences, was used to quantify repertoire sharing. TCRdb took this table from immuneACCESS and kept in-frame rearrangements with V and J called. Such tables lack part of the clones; where checked against another copy, unresolved V genes explain under half of the gap, and the rest is unexplained. V, J and clone size reflect that table, while D and trimming were determined from the DNA. This sample gives about 140,000 clones in total; roughly 9.3% of them show up just once. The ten most abundant clones make up approximately 0.69% of the sample.

The chain joins TRBV18 to TRBJ2-5, with 9 bases matching TRBD1. The clonotype was recovered from a woman between 40 and 50 years old in good health. The specimen was central memory CD4+ T cells from blood. The CDR3 is CASSPMPGQGNRETQYF. The sequenced DNA is TGTGCCAGCTCACCGATGCCGGGACAGGGTAATCGCGAGACCCAGTACTTC.